Given below is one TCR beta chain in context. The antigen is undetermined. The record originates from a study of cytomegalovirus exposure and HLA in healthy donors. Study context: Samples from HLA-typed donors yielded 85 million to 95 million unique TCRs in an early data release. Most genotyped donors, around 86% of 350 to 500, had Caucasian-associated genetic ancestry.

Overall study results and limits: Cytomegalovirus status was reportedly diagnosed by the classifier with high sensitivity and specificity.

PCR involved 60 Vbeta and 13 Jbeta primers. Assay used: immunoSEQ multiplex PCR; TCRdb lists only in-frame clones, some missing. The top ten clones hold 14% of a sample with over 60,000 clones, approximately 70% of them seen once. This CDR3 has 13 residues. The V and J ends lost 0 bases and 8 bases respectively, with 11 bases between them. Germline V gives CDR1 SGHRS, CDR2 YFSETQ. The gene calls are TRBV5-1 and TRBJ1-2; D remains unclear. This receptor was taken from a male donor in good health and CMV-seropositive. Sequencing used PBMCs. As DNA, the CDR3 is TGCGCCAGCAGCTTGGAGGTCAGAGGGGGCTACACCTTC. The encoded protein is CASSLEVRGGYTF.